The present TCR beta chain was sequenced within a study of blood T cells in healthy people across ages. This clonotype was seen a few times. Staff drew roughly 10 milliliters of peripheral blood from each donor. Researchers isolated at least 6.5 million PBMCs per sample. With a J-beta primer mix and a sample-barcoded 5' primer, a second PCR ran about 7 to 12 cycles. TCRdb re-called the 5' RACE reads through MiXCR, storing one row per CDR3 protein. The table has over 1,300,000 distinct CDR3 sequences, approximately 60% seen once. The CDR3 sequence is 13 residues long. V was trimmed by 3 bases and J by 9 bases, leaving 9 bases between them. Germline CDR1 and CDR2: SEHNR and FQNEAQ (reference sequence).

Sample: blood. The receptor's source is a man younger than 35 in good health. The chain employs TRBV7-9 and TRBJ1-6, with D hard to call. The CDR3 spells CASSFKAGSPLHF. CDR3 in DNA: TGTGCCAGCAGCTTTAAAGCTGGTTCACCCCTCCACTTT.